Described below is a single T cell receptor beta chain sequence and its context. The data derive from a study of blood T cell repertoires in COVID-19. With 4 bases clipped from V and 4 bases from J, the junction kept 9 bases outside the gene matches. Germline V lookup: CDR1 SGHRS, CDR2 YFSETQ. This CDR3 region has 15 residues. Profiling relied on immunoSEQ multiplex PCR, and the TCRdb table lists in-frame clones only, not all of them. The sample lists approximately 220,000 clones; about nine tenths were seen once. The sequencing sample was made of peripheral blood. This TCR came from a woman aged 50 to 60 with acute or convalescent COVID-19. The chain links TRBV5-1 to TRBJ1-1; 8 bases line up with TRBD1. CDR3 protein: CASSTSGQVVTEAFF. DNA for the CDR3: TGCGCCAGCAGCACTTCGGGACAGGTCGTCACTGAAGCTTTCTTT.